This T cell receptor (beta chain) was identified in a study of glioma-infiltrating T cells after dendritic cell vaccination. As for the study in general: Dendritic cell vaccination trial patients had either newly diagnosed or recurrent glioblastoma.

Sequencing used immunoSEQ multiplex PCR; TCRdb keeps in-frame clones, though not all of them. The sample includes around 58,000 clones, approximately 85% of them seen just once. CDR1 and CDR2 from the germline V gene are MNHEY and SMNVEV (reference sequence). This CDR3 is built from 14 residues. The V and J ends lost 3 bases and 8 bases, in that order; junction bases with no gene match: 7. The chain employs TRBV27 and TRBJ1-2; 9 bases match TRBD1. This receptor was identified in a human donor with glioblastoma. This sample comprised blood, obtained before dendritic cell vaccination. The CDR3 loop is CASSFRGQGLGYTF. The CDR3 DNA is TGTGCCAGCAGTTTCAGAGGACAGGGGCTCGGCTACACCTTC.